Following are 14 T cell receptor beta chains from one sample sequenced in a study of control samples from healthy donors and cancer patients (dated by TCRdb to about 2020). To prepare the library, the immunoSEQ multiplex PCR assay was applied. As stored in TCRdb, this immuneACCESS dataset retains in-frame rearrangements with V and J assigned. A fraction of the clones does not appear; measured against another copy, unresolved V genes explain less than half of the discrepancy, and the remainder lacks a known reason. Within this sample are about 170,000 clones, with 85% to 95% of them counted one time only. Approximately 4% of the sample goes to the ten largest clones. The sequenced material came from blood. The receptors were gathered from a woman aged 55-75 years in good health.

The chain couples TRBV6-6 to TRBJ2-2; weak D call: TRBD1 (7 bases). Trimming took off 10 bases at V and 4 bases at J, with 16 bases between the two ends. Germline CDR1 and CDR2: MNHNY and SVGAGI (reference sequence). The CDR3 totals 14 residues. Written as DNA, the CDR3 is TGTGCCACAAGCCGGAGGGGGCTCACCGGGGAGCTGTTTTTT. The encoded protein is CATSRRGLTGELFF.

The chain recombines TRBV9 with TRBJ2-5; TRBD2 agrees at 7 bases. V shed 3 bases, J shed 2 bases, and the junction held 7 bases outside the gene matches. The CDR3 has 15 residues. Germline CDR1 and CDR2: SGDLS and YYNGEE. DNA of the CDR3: TGTGCCAGCAGCGGGGGGGGGATGGTGCAAGAGACCCAGTACTTC. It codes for CASSGGGMVQETQYF.

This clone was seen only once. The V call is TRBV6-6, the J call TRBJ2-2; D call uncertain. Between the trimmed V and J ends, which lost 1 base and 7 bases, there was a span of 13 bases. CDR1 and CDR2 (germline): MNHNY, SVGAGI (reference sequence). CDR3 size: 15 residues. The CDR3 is CASSYLGWRSGELFF. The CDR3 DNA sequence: TGTGCCAGCAGTTACTTGGGGTGGCGAAGCGGGGAGCTGTTTTTT.

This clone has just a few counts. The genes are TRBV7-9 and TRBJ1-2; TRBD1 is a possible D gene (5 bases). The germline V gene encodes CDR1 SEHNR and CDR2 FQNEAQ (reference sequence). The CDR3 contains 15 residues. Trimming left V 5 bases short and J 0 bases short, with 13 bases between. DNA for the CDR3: TGTGCCAGCAGCCGTGACAGTGGACCTAACTATGGCTACACCTTC. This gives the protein CASSRDSGPNYGYTF. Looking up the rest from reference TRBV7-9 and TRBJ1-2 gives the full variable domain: DTGVSQNPRHKITKRGQNVTFRCDPISEHNRLYWYRQTLGQGPEFLTYFQNEAQLEKSRLLSDRFSAERPKGSFSTLEIQRTEQGDSAMYLCASSRDSGPNYGYTFGSGTRLTVV.

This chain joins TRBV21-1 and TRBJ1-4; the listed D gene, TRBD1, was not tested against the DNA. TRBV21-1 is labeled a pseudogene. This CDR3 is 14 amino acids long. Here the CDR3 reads CATRGFRANEKLFF. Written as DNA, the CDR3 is TGTGCCACAAGGGGCTTCCGAGCTAATGAAAAACTGTTTTTT.

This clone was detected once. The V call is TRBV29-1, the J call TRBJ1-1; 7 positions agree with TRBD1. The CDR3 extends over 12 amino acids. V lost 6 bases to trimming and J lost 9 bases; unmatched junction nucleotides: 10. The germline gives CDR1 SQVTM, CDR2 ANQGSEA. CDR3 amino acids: CSVDPTGDKAFF. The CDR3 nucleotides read TGCAGCGTCGATCCTACAGGGGACAAAGCTTTCTTT.

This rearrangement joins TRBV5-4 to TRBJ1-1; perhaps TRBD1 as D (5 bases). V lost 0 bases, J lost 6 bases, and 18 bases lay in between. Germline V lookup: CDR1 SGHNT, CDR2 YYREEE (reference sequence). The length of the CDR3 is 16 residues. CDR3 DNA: TGTGCCAGCAGCTTGGTAAACCGGGGCGCGGGACCTGAAGCTTTCTTT. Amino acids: CASSLVNRGAGPEAFF.

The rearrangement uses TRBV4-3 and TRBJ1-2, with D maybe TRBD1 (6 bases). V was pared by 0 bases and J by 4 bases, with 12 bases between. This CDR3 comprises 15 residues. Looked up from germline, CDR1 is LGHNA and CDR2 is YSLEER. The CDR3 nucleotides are TGCGCCAGCAGCCAAGACAGGGGTGATAGCTATGGCTACACCTTC. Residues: CASSQDRGDSYGYTF.

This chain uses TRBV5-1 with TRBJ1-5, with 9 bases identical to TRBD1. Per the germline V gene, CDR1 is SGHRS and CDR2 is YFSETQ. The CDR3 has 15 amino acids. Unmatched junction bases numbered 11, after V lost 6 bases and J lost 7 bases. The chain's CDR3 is CASTILGQGGQPQHF. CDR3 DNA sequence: TGCGCCAGCACCATTTTGGGACAGGGTGGGCAGCCCCAGCATTTT.

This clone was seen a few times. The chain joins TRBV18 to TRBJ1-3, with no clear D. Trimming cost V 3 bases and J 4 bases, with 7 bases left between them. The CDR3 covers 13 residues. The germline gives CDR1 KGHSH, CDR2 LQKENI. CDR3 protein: CASSPGSGNTIYF. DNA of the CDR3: TGTGCCAGCTCACCGGGTAGCGGAAACACCATATATTTT.

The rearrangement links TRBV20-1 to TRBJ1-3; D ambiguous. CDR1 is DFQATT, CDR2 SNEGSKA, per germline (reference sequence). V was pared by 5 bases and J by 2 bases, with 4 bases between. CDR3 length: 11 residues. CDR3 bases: TGCAGTGCTCGCGCTGGAAACACCATATATTTT. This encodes CSARAGNTIYF.

In nucleotides, the CDR3 is TGCAGTGCTAGTCGGGTACTAGCGGAGTCTGATACCCAGTACTTC. This gives the protein CSASRVLAESDTQYF. The chain links TRBV20-1 to TRBJ2-5, with 8 bases identical to TRBD2. The CDR3 has 15 amino acids. From germline, CDR1 is DFQATT and CDR2 SNEGSKA (reference sequence). The trim removed 3 bases at V and 8 bases at J, leaving 14 bases unmatched.

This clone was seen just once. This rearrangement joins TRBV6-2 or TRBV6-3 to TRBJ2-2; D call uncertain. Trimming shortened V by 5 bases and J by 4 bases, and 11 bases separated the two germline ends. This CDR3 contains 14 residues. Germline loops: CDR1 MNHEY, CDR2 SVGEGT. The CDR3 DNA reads TGTGCCAGCAGTGACGGACGGTCCACCGGGGAGCTGTTTTTT. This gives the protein CASSDGRSTGELFF.

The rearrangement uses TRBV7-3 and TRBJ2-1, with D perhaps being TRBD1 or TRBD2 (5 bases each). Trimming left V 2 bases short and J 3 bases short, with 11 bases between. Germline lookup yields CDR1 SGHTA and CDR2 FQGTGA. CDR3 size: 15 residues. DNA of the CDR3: TGTGCCAGCAGCTTAGACGGGGCCATCTACAATGAGCAGTTCTTC. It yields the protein CASSLDGAIYNEQFF.